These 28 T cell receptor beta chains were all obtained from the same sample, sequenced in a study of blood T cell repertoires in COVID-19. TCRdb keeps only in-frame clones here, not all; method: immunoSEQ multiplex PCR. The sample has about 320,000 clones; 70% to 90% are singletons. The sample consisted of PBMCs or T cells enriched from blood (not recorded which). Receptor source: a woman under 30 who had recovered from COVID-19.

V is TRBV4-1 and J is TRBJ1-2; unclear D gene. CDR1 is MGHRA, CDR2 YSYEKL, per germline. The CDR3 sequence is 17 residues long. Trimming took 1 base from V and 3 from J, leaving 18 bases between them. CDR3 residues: CASSQGPAAAHYYGYTF. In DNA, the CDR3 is TGCGCCAGCAGCCAAGGGCCAGCGGCGGCGCACTACTATGGCTACACCTTC.

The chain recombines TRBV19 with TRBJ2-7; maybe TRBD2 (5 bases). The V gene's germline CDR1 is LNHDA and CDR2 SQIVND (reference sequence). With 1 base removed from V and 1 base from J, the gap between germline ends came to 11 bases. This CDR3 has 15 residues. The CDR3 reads CASSIGGERSYEQYF. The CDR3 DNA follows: TGTGCCAGTAGTATAGGTGGGGAGAGGTCCTACGAGCAGTACTTC. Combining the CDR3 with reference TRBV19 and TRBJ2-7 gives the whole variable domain DGGITQSPKYLFRKEGQNVTLSCEQNLNHDAMYWYRQDPGQGLRLIYYSQIVNDFQKGDIAEGYSVSREKKESFPLTVTSAQKNPTAFYLCASSIGGERSYEQYFGPGTRLTVT.

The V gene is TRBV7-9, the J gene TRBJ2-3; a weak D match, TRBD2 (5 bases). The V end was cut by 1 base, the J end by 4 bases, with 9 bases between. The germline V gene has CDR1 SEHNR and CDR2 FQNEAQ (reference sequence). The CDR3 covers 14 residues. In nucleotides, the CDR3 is TGTGCCAGCAGCTTAGGTTTCGGGGCAGATACGCAGTATTTT. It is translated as CASSLGFGADTQYF.

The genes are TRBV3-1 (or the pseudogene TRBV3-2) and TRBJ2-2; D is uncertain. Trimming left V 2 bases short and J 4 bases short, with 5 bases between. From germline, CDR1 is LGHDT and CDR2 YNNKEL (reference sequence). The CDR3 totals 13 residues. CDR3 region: CASSQPSTGELFF. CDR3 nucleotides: TGTGCCAGCAGCCAACCGTCCACCGGGGAGCTGTTTTTT.

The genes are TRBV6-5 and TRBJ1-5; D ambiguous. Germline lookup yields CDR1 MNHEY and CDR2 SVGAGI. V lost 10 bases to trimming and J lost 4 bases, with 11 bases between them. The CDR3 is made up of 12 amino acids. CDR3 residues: CATKEGNQPQHF. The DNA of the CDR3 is TGTGCCACCAAGGAGGGAAATCAGCCCCAGCATTTT.

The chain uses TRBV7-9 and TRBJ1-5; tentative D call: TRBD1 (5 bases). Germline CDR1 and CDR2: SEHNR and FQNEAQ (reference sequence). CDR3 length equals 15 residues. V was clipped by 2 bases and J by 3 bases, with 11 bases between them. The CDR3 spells CASSLTAGINQPQHF. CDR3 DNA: TGTGCCAGCAGCTTAACGGCAGGGATCAATCAGCCCCAGCATTTT.

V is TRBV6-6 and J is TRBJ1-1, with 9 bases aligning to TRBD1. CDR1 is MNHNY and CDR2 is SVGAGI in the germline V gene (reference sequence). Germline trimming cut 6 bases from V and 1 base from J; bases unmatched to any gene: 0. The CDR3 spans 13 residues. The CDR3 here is CASRDRGNTEAFF. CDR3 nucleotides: TGTGCCAGCAGGGACAGGGGGAACACTGAAGCTTTCTTT.

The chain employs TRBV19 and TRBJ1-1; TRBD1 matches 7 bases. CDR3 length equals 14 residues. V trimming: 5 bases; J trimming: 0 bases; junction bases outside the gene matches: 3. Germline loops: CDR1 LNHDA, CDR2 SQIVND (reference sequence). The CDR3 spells CASSPGQLNTEAFF. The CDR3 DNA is TGTGCCAGTAGTCCGGGACAGCTGAACACTGAAGCTTTCTTT.

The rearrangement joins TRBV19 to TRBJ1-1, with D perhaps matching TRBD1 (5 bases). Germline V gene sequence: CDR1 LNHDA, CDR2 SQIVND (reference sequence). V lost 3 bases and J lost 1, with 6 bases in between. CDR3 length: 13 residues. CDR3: CASSIQGNTEAFF. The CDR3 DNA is TGTGCCAGTAGTATCCAGGGGAACACTGAAGCTTTCTTT.

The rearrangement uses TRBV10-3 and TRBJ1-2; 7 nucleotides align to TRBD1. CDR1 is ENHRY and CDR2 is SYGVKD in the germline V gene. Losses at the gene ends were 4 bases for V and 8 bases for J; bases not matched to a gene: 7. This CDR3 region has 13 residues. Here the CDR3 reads CAISGDRVDGYTF. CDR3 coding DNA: TGTGCCATCAGTGGGGACAGAGTAGACGGCTACACCTTC.

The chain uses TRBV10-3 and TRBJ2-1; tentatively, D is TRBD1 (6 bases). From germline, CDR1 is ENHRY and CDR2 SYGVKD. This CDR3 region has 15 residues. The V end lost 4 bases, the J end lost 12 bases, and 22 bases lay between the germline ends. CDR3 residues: CAISGPGSGGLGQFF. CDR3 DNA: TGTGCCATCAGTGGACCGGGGTCTGGGGGCCTAGGGCAGTTCTTC.

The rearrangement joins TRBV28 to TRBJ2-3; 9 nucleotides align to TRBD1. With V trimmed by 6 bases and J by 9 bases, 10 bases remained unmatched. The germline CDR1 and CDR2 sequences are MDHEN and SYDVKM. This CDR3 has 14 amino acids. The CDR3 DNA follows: TGTGCCAGCAGGCCGGGACAGGGTACTAGGACGCAGTATTTT. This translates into CASRPGQGTRTQYF.

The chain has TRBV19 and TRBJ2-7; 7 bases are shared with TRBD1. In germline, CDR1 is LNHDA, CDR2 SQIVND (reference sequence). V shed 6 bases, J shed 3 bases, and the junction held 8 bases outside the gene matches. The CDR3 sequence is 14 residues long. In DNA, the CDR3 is TGTGCCAGTAGCCCGACAGGGATATTCTACGAGCAGTACTTC. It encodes CASSPTGIFYEQYF.

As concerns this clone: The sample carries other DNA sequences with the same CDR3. CDR3 protein: CAWSREGGYTF. DNA of the CDR3: TGTGCCTGGAGCAGGGAAGGTGGCTACACCTTC. This rearrangement joins TRBV30 to TRBJ1-2, with a possible D match to TRBD1 (5 bases). The CDR3 runs 11 residues. Trimming took off 3 bases at V and 7 bases at J, with 9 bases between the two ends. CDR1 is GTSNPN and CDR2 is SVGIG in the germline V gene (reference sequence).

The CDR3 DNA is TGTGCCAGCAGCTTTTCGGGTTTAGTGGCGAACACTGAAGCTTTCTTT. Translated, it gives CASSFSGLVANTEAFF. This chain uses TRBV7-9 with TRBJ1-1; D ambiguous. Germline assignment: CDR1 SEHNR and CDR2 FQNEAQ (reference sequence). The CDR3 runs to 16 residues. V lost 3 bases and J lost 1, with 15 bases in between.

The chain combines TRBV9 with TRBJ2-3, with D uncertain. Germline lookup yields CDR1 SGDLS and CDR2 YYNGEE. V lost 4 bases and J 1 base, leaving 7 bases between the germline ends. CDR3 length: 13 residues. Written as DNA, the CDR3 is TGTGCCAGCAGCCTCAGCGGCACAGATACGCAGTATTTT. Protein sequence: CASSLSGTDTQYF.

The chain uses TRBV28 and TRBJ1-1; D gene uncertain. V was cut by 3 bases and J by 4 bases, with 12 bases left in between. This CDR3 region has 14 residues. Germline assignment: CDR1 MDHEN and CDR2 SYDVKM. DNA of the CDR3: TGTGCCAGCAGTTTCGGAGGGTTCGGCACTGAAGCTTTCTTT. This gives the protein CASSFGGFGTEAFF.

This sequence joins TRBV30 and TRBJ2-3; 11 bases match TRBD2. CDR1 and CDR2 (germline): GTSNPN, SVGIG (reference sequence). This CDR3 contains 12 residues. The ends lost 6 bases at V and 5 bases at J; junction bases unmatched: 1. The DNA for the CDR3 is TGTGCCTGCGGACTAGCGGGAGATACGCAGTATTTT. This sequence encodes CACGLAGDTQYF.

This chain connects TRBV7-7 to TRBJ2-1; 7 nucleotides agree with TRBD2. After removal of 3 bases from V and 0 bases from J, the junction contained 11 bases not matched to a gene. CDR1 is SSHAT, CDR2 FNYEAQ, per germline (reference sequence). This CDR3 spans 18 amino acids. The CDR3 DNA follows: TGTGCCAGCAGCTTGAGGCCCCTAGCGGATAGCTCCTACAATGAGCAGTTCTTC. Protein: CASSLRPLADSSYNEQFF.

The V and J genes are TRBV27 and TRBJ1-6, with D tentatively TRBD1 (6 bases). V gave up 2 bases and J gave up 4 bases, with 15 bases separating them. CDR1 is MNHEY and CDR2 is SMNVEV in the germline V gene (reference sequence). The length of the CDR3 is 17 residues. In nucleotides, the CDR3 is TGTGCCAGCAGTTTACGCCCACAGGGCGTATATAATTCACCCCTCCACTTT. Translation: CASSLRPQGVYNSPLHF.

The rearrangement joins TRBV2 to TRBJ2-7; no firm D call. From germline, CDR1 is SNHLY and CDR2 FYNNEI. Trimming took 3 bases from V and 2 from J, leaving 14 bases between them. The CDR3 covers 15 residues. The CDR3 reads CASSERRHRAYEQYF. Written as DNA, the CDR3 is TGTGCCAGCAGTGAGAGGCGGCACCGGGCCTACGAGCAGTACTTC.

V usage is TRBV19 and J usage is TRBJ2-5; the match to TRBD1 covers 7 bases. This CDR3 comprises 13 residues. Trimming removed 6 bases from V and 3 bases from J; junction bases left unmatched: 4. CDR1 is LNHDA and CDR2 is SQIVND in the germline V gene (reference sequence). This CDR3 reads CASSLDREETQYF. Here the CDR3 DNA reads TGTGCCAGTAGCCTTGACAGGGAAGAGACCCAGTACTTC.

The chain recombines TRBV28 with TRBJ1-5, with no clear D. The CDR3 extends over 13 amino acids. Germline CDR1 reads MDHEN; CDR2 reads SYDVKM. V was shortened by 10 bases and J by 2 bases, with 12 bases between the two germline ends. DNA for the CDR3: TGTGCCACCCAGAAGGGAGGCAATCAGCCCCAGCATTTT. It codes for CATQKGGNQPQHF.

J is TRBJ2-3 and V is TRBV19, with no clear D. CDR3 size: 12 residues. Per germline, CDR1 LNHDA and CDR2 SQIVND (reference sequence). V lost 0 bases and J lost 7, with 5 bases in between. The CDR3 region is CASSIESNTQYF. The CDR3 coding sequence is TGTGCCAGTAGTATAGAGTCAAATACGCAGTATTTT.

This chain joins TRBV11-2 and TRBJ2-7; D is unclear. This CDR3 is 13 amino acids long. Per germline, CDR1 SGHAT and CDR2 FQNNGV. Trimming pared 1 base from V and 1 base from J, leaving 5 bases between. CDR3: CASSLVSSYEQYF. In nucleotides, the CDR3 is TGTGCCAGCAGCTTAGTTAGTTCCTACGAGCAGTACTTC.

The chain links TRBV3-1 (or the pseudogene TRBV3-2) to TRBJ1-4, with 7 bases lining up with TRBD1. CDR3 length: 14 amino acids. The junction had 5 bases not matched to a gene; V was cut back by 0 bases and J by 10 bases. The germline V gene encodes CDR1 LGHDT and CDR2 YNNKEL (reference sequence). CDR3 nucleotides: TGTGCCAGCAGCCAAGAATGGAGGGGGCGAAAACTGTTTTTT. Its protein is CASSQEWRGRKLFF.

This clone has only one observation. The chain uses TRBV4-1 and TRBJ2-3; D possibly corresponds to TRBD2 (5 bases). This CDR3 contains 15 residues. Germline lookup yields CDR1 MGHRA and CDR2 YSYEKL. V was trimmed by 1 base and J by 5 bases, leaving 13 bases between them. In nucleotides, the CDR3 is TGCGCCAGCAGCCAAGGACATCACCGGGGAGATACGCAGTATTTT. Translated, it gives CASSQGHHRGDTQYF.

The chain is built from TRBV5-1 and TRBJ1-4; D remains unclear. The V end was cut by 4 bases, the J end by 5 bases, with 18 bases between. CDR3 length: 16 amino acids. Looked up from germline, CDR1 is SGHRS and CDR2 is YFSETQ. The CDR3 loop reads CASSPGREVPNEKLFF. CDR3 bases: TGCGCCAGCAGCCCAGGCCGGGAGGTCCCAAATGAAAAACTGTTTTTT.